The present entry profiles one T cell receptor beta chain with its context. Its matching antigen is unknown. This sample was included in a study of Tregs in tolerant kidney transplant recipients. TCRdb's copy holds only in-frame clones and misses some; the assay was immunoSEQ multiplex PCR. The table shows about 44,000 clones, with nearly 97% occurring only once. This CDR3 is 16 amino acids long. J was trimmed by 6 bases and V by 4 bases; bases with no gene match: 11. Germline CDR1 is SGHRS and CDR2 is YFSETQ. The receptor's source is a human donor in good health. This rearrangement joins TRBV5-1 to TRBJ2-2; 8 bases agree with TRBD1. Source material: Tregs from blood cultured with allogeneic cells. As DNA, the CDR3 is TGCGCCAGCAGCCTTCCACGGCAGGGGGCGCCCGGGGAGCTGTTTTTT. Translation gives CASSLPRQGAPGELFF.